This paragraph reports one T cell receptor (beta chain). There is no known antigen for this receptor. Per-nucleotide qualities are absent, and no much larger clonotype sits a single base away. The data were obtained in a study of blood T cell repertoires in COVID-19 (TCRdb year 2020). Study-level background: The collaborator samples originated in the United States, Italy and Spain and spanned the acute and convalescent phases of COVID-19. Where available, HLA class I and class II types were obtained from metadata supplied by the sample provider rather than from assay-based typing. Samples came from the ongoing ImmuneRACE study (first 160 participants) plus 1,254 subjects from 6 global collaborators. The material from the prospective study consisted of cDNA or gDNA derived from T cells, B-cell-depleted T cells, or PBMCs. Sample metadata almost always included a de-identified subject ID, COVID-19 status, age in years and sex. A freely available public database, intended as a resource for researchers studying the immune response to SARS-CoV-2, is where the repertoires were released. The dataset comprised deeply sampled blood TCRbeta repertoires from subjects exposed to, actively infected with, or recovered from COVID-19.

The V and J ends are trimmed by 5 bases and 5 bases, leaving 9 bases between them. Inclusive of the bounding cysteine and phenylalanine, the CDR3 is 12 residues long. The DNA shown is the 36-base CDR3, in frame from base 1. Reading the germline V gene (reference sequence) gives CDR1 LNHNV and CDR2 YYDKDF. The collaborating institutions used their own protocols to collect whole blood in K2EDTA tubes. Collaborator samples were shipped for TCRbeta analysis as frozen whole blood, isolated PBMCs, or DNA extracted from either sample type. The immunoSEQ Assay, a bias-controlled multiplex PCR, was used to amplify TCRbeta CDR3 regions from genomic DNA. As for the authors' bioinformatics: Nucleated cell counts per sample were estimated from amplification of reference gene primers within the assay. Sequence reads were collapsed and filtered to measure the absolute abundance of every unique TCRbeta CDR3 rearrangement. Productive Simpson clonality was computed per sample as the square root of Simpson's diversity index over productive rearrangements. TCRdb retrieved this table from immuneACCESS and kept in-frame rearrangements only. Not all clones are present; in checked studies, unresolved V genes account for under half, and no reason is known for the remainder. The V and J calls and the clone size are those of that table, but D and trimming were determined from the DNA. In this sample the table shows about 74,000 clones, approximately 84% of which occur a single time. Of the sample, 36% falls within the top ten clones.

Overall study outcomes, separate from this receptor: Clinical and demographic metadata were provided uncurated, with the amount varying by source and participant.

Input material: peripheral blood. This clonotype was obtained from a man between 65 and 85 years old with acute or convalescent COVID-19. In this chain, TRBV15 is recombined with TRBJ2-5; TRBD1 is a weak D gene call, 5 bases matching. The CDR3 here reads CATSAGLETQYF. The sequenced DNA: TGTGCCACCAGCGCAGGGTTGGAGACCCAGTACTTC. Beyond the CDR3, the reference TRBV15 and TRBJ2-5 genes provide the residues; the full variable domain reads: DAMVIQNPRYQVTQFGKPVTLSCSQTLNHNVMYWYQQKSSQAPKLLFHYYDKDFNNEADTPDNFQSRRPNTSFCFLDIRSPGLGDTAMYLCATSAGLETQYFGPGTRLLVL.